The 14 T cell receptor beta chains in this list originate from one sample, sequenced in a study of T-cell reconstitution after alpha-beta-depleted transplantation in children. TCRbeta library preparation incorporated unique molecular identifiers. Via MiXCR, TCRdb re-called the PCR reads, giving one row per CDR3 protein. Of some 340,000 distinct CDR3 sequences listed, 10% were seen once; the top ten hold about 2.3%. The sequences come from PBMCs from the stem cell graft donor, collected from the stem cell graft. The receptors were gathered from a human donor who donated a stem cell graft to a child with acute lymphoblastic leukemia.

This sequence joins TRBV19 and TRBJ1-5, with D uncertain. Germline values: CDR1 LNHDA, CDR2 SQIVND (reference sequence). Between the trimmed V and J ends, which lost 8 bases and 6 bases, there was a span of 11 bases. The CDR3 is 12 residues long. CDR3 bases: TGTGCCAGTGGTCGGGGTCGTCAGCCCCAGCATTTT. Protein sequence: CASGRGRQPQHF.

V is TRBV20-1 and J is TRBJ2-3; TRBD2 aligns across 12 bases. Germline lookup yields CDR1 DFQATT and CDR2 SNEGSKA (reference sequence). V lost 6 bases, J lost 3 bases, and 19 bases stayed unmatched. The CDR3 is 19 residues long. The CDR3 spells CSAVGALAGGILPTDTQYF. For the CDR3, the DNA is TGCAGTGCGGTCGGGGCCCTAGCGGGAGGGATCCTCCCGACAGATACGCAGTATTTT.

The rearrangement joins TRBV19 to TRBJ2-7; unclear D gene. Trimming took 10 bases from V and 0 from J, leaving 19 bases between them. The CDR3 has 15 residues. In germline, CDR1 is LNHDA, CDR2 SQIVND (reference sequence). CDR3 in DNA: TGTGCCACCTCCCCCGGGCAGCAGATCTCCTACGAGCAGTACTTC. This sequence encodes CATSPGQQISYEQYF.

Ten or more counts support this clonotype. The V call is TRBV5-1, the J call TRBJ2-7, with 8 bases aligning to TRBD1. Germline values: CDR1 SGHRS, CDR2 YFSETQ. V was pared by 0 bases and J by 5 bases, with 4 bases of the junction left unmatched. The CDR3 runs to 14 residues. CDR3 amino acids: CASSLGQGADEQYF. CDR3 DNA: TGCGCCAGCAGCTTGGGTCAGGGGGCCGACGAGCAGTACTTC.

The V and J genes are TRBV30 and TRBJ2-1, with TRBD2 as a possible D gene (5 bases). V was cut by 2 bases and J by 0 bases, with 11 bases left in between. The CDR3 extends over 15 amino acids. Germline-derived CDR1 and CDR2 are GTSNPN and SVGIG (reference sequence). CDR3 in DNA: TGTGCCTGGAGTCTCCAGCGGAGCTCCTACAATGAGCAGTTCTTC. Protein: CAWSLQRSSYNEQFF. Based on the CDR3 plus reference TRBV30 and TRBJ2-1, the full variable domain is SQTIHQWPATLVQPVGSPLSLECTVEGTSNPNLYWYRQAAGRGLQLLFYSVGIGQISSEVPQNLSASRPQDRQFILSSKKLLLSDSGFYLCAWSLQRSSYNEQFFGPGTRLTVL.

This chain connects TRBV20-1 to TRBJ2-1, with TRBD2 identical over 9 bases. Germline CDR1 is DFQATT and CDR2 is SNEGSKA (reference sequence). The CDR3 length is 15 residues. V dropped 0 bases and J dropped 5; count of bases not matched to a gene: 5. Written as DNA, the CDR3 is TGCAGTGCTAGAGATCTCCGACTAGCGGACAATGAGCAGTTCTTC. This translates into CSARDLRLADNEQFF.

This clonotype has ten or more counts. CDR3 sequence (DNA): TGTGCCACCAGCAGAGATCGAGGTGGGGGGCCAGATACGCAGTATTTT. Translation gives CATSRDRGGGPDTQYF. The chain links TRBV15 to TRBJ2-3; D might be TRBD1 or TRBD2, each matching 6 bases. The CDR3 runs to 16 residues. The ends were cut back, 0 bases at V and 4 bases at J, with 14 bases in the middle. Germline V gives CDR1 LNHNV, CDR2 YYDKDF (reference sequence).

This chain uses TRBV27 with TRBJ1-1; TRBD1 is a possible D gene (6 bases). Trimming stripped 5 bases from V and 5 bases from J, with 15 bases between. CDR3 length: 14 residues. Germline CDR1 is MNHEY and CDR2 is SMNVEV (reference sequence). In DNA, the CDR3 is TGTGCCAGCAGTCTAAGGGGGGGATGGACTGAAGCTTTCTTT. Translated: CASSLRGGWTEAFF.

This clonotype was found once. This may come from a read error, since a much larger clone is one base off. In DNA, the CDR3 is TGTGCCAGCAGTTTTAGCGGGGCGAACACCGGGGACCTGTTTTTT. Its protein product is CASSFSGANTGDLFF. V and J are TRBV6-5 and TRBJ2-2; 8 bases map to TRBD2. This CDR3 contains 15 residues. Germline loops: CDR1 MNHEY, CDR2 SVGAGI.

V gene TRBV30 combines with J gene TRBJ2-5; D may be TRBD1 or TRBD2 (6 bases each). In germline, CDR1 is GTSNPN, CDR2 SVGIG (reference sequence). The V gene lost 7 bases and the J gene lost 4 bases, with 16 bases spanning the gap. This CDR3 is built from 13 residues. The CDR3, as DNA: TGTGCCTTGAGGGGCGGAGGGGGAGAGACCCAGTACTTC. It yields the protein CALRGGGGETQYF.

In this sample, this clonotype turned up a few times. V is TRBV6-5 and J is TRBJ1-2, with D unclear. This CDR3 has 13 amino acids. With 0 bases removed from V and 2 bases from J, the gap between germline ends came to 4 bases. Germline lookup yields CDR1 MNHEY and CDR2 SVGAGI. The CDR3 here is CASSYSPNYGYTF. CDR3 bases: TGTGCCAGCAGTTACTCCCCGAACTATGGCTACACCTTC.

This clonotype appeared a few times. This chain joins TRBV18 and TRBJ2-3; tentative D call: TRBD2 (6 bases). The ends were cut back, 3 bases at V and 4 bases at J, with 14 bases in the middle. This CDR3 has 15 amino acids. Per the germline V gene, CDR1 is KGHSH and CDR2 is LQKENI. In DNA form, the CDR3 reads TGTGCCAGCTCACCGGTCAGCGGGCGTCCAGATACGCAGTATTTT. This translates into CASSPVSGRPDTQYF.

A few counts support this clonotype. This chain connects TRBV12-3 or TRBV12-4 to TRBJ2-3; D might be TRBD2 (6 bases). The CDR3 is made up of 16 amino acids. With 2 bases removed from V and 0 bases from J, the gap between germline ends came to 12 bases. CDR3 residues: CASSLRGRGSTDTQYF. In DNA, the CDR3 is TGTGCCAGCAGTTTAAGGGGACGGGGGAGCACAGATACGCAGTATTTT.

The V call is TRBV7-9, the J call TRBJ2-7; D unclear. Per germline, CDR1 SEHNR and CDR2 FQNEAQ (reference sequence). The CDR3 sequence is 12 residues long. Trimming left V 5 bases short and J 4 bases short, with 9 bases between. CDR3 in DNA: TGTGCCAGCAGCCATGTCAGTTACGAGCAGTACTTC. It specifies CASSHVSYEQYF.